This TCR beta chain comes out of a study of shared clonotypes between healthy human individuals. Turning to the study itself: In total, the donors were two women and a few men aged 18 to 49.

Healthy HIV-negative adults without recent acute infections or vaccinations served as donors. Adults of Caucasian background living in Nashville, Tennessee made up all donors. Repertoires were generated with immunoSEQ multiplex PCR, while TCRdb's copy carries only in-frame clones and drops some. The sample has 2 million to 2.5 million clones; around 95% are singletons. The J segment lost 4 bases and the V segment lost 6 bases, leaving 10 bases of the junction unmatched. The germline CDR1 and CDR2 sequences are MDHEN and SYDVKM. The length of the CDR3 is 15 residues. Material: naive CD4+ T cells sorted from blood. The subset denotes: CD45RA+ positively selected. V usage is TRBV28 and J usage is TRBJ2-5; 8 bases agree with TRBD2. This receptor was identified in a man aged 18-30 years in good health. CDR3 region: CASSFRRGGRETQYF. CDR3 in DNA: TGTGCCAGCAGCTTCCGCCGGGGGGGGAGAGAGACCCAGTACTTC.